The 21 T cell receptor beta chains below all came from one sample that was sequenced in a study of shared clonotypes between healthy human individuals. Assay: immunoSEQ multiplex PCR; the TCRdb copy retains only in-frame clones and omits some. Here the sample spans around 2.5 million clones, over 85% being singletons. The sequenced sample was naive CD4+ T cells from PBMCs. The subset is: CD45RA+ positively selected. These receptor sequences come from a man younger than 35 in good health. Some clones in this sample may be carry-over from other donors' samples.

V usage is TRBV2 and J usage is TRBJ2-1; possibly TRBD2 for D (5 bases). Germline loops: CDR1 SNHLY, CDR2 FYNNEI. Trimming removed 7 bases at V and 5 bases at J, with 12 bases between. The CDR3 has 13 amino acids. The CDR3 bases are TGTGCCAGCATCACCGAGCGGCACAATGAGCAGTTCTTC. It specifies CASITERHNEQFF.

The chain is built from TRBV6-4 and TRBJ2-3, with 10 bases that match TRBD1. The V segment lost 3 bases and the J segment 4 bases; nucleotides outside the gene matches: 4. CDR3 length: 15 residues. The germline V gene has CDR1 MRHNA and CDR2 SNTAGT. DNA of the CDR3: TGTGCCAGCAGTGAGACAGGGGGCGACGCAGATACGCAGTATTTT. Its translation: CASSETGGDADTQYF.

This clone was seen only once. The chain is built from TRBV30 and TRBJ2-3; no reliable D call. V was clipped by 1 base and J by 0 bases, with 8 bases between them. The CDR3 consists of 14 residues. Germline CDR1 GTSNPN, CDR2 SVGIG (reference sequence). The CDR3 here is CAWSESRSTDTQYF. The CDR3 DNA reads as TGTGCCTGGAGTGAGAGTAGGAGCACAGATACGCAGTATTTT.

On this clone itself: Other DNA sequences in the sample encode the same CDR3. The rearrangement links TRBV19 to TRBJ1-2; 8 bases are a match to TRBD1. Germline loops: CDR1 LNHDA, CDR2 SQIVND (reference sequence). The CDR3 runs 13 residues. The V segment lost 5 bases and the J segment 7 bases; nucleotides outside the gene matches: 6. The CDR3 bases are TGTGCCAGTAGTCCTCAGGGGGCGAGTGGCTACACCTTC. Its protein product is CASSPQGASGYTF.

This clone was picked up one time. The rearrangement uses TRBV14 and TRBJ2-7; 10 bases fit TRBD1. CDR3 length: 14 amino acids. V gave up 6 bases and J gave up 3 bases; unmatched junction bases: 5. CDR1 is SGHDN, CDR2 FVKESK, per germline. DNA of the CDR3: TGTGCCAGCAGACGGACAGGGGGGGTCTACGAGCAGTACTTC. Protein product: CASRRTGGVYEQYF.

V and J are TRBV6-1 and TRBJ2-2; D call uncertain. The V gene's germline CDR1 is MNHNS and CDR2 SASEGT. This CDR3 contains 14 residues. V was pared by 6 bases and J by 5 bases, with 13 bases between. For the CDR3, the DNA is TGTGCCAGCAGAGACCCAGCGAGGACCGGGGAGCTGTTTTTT. Translated, it gives CASRDPARTGELFF.

In this sample, this clone turned up once. V gene TRBV7-3 combines with J gene TRBJ2-2; possibly TRBD2 for D (6 bases). V was cut by 5 bases and J by 0 bases, with 16 bases left in between. The CDR3 length is 17 residues. Looked up from germline, CDR1 is SGHTA and CDR2 is FQGTGA. The CDR3 loop reads CASSQYVAVANTGELFF. The DNA for the CDR3 is TGTGCCAGCAGCCAATACGTAGCGGTCGCGAACACCGGGGAGCTGTTTTTT.

This clone appeared once. This rearrangement joins TRBV5-4 to TRBJ2-7; 7 bases line up with TRBD1. The ends lost 4 bases at V and 3 bases at J; junction bases unmatched: 4. CDR3 length equals 13 residues. CDR1 is SGHNT and CDR2 is YYREEE in the germline V gene (reference sequence). CDR3 residues: CASSRGTVYEQYF. In DNA, the CDR3 is TGTGCCAGCAGCCGAGGGACAGTCTACGAGCAGTACTTC.

The chain joins TRBV6-1 to TRBJ2-1, with no clear D. CDR3 size: 13 residues. With 6 bases removed from V and 4 bases from J, the gap between germline ends came to 10 bases. Germline CDR1 reads MNHNS; CDR2 reads SASEGT. The CDR3 sequence is CASRPRIYNEQFF. The CDR3 nucleotides read TGTGCCAGCAGACCCCGCATTTACAATGAGCAGTTCTTC.

V is TRBV28 and J is TRBJ2-7; a possible D gene is TRBD2 (6 bases). CDR1 and CDR2 (germline): MDHEN, SYDVKM. There are 15 residues in the CDR3. Trimming cost V 5 bases and J 1 base, with 15 bases left between them. CDR3 nucleotides: TGTGCCAGCAGTCCGGGACTCGCTATTTCCTACGAGCAGTACTTC. This encodes CASSPGLAISYEQYF.

About this clone itself: This CDR3 is also generated by other DNA sequences in the sample. The chain joins TRBV28 to TRBJ2-3, with 9 bases lining up with TRBD2. Germline V gene data show CDR1 as MDHEN and CDR2 as SYDVKM. The CDR3 length is 14 residues. V gave up 5 bases and J gave up 0 bases; unmatched junction bases: 0. CDR3 nucleotides: TGTGCCAGCAGTACTAGCGGGAGCACAGATACGCAGTATTTT. It translates to CASSTSGSTDTQYF.

V gene TRBV7-9 combines with J gene TRBJ2-7; D remains unclear. This CDR3 has 14 amino acids. Germline V CDR1 and CDR2: SEHNR, FQNEAQ (reference sequence). V was shortened by 6 bases and J by 3 bases, with 15 bases between the two germline ends. The CDR3 DNA reads TGTGCCAGCAGTTTTGAAGGACCGAACTACGAGCAGTACTTC. Translated: CASSFEGPNYEQYF.

The V and J genes are TRBV18 and TRBJ1-1; 9 bases map to TRBD1. V gave up 3 bases and J gave up 6 bases; unmatched junction bases: 8. From germline, CDR1 is KGHSH and CDR2 LQKENI. This CDR3 spans 15 amino acids. CDR3 bases: TGTGCCAGCTCACCCCTTACGGGACAGGGCTCTGAAGCTTTCTTT. It is translated as CASSPLTGQGSEAFF.

This chain connects TRBV9 to TRBJ2-5; 11 positions agree with TRBD1. J gave up 4 bases and V 3 bases, and 14 bases lay outside the gene matches. CDR1 is SGDLS, CDR2 YYNGEE, per germline. This CDR3 has 18 amino acids. The CDR3 DNA sequence: TGTGCCAGCAGCGCCAGGACAGGGGGCGTCGTAGGTGGAGAGACCCAGTACTTC. Translating gives CASSARTGGVVGGETQYF.

V gene TRBV30 combines with J gene TRBJ2-1, with D tentatively TRBD2 (6 bases). Trimming removed 0 bases from V and 9 bases from J, with 18 bases in between. The germline V gene encodes CDR1 GTSNPN and CDR2 SVGIG (reference sequence). This CDR3 comprises 15 residues. The CDR3: CAWSVGYGGRTEQFF. In DNA, the CDR3 is TGTGCCTGGAGTGTAGGGTACGGAGGGCGGACTGAGCAGTTCTTC.

The chain carries TRBV7-2 and TRBJ2-1; 7 positions match TRBD1. V lost 5 bases and J lost 6; bases outside the gene matches: 13. The CDR3 has 16 amino acids. Germline V gives CDR1 SGHTA, CDR2 FQGNSA. This chain's CDR3 is CASSEKGAGPRNEQFF. CDR3 DNA: TGTGCCAGCAGCGAAAAGGGGGCCGGGCCCCGCAATGAGCAGTTCTTC.

This chain connects TRBV18 to TRBJ1-6; TRBD1 might be the D (5 bases). The CDR3 totals 13 residues. The ends were cut back, 4 bases at V and 7 bases at J, with 8 bases in the middle. The germline V gene encodes CDR1 KGHSH and CDR2 LQKENI. Written as DNA, the CDR3 is TGTGCCAGCTCACAGGACACCAATTCACCCCTCCACTTT. This codes for CASSQDTNSPLHF.

The J gene is TRBJ1-1, the V gene TRBV7-9, with 10 bases lining up with TRBD1. Germline assignment: CDR1 SEHNR and CDR2 FQNEAQ (reference sequence). The CDR3 contains 19 residues. The V and J ends lost 5 bases and 1 base, in that order; junction bases with no gene match: 16. CDR3 amino acids: CASSDRGLQGRGGNTEAFF. The DNA of the CDR3 is TGTGCCAGCAGCGACAGGGGGCTCCAGGGGAGAGGGGGGAACACTGAAGCTTTCTTT.

A single count supports this clone. The chain couples TRBV28 to TRBJ1-3, with a tentative D call TRBD1 (6 bases). Germline assignment: CDR1 MDHEN and CDR2 SYDVKM. V lost 7 bases and J lost 2, with 15 bases in between. This CDR3 is built from 15 residues. CDR3 amino acids: CASILGGTPGNTIYF. In DNA, the CDR3 is TGTGCCAGCATCCTGGGGGGGACACCTGGAAACACCATATATTTT.

Comments on this clone: Other DNA variants within this sample encode the same CDR3. The chain has TRBV27 and TRBJ1-5; D unclear. Germline assignment: CDR1 MNHEY and CDR2 SMNVEV (reference sequence). V was shortened by 1 base and J by 2 bases, with 6 bases between the two germline ends. The CDR3 is 14 amino acids. Here the CDR3 reads CASSLYAGNQPQHF. The CDR3, as DNA: TGTGCCAGCAGTTTATACGCGGGCAATCAGCCCCAGCATTTT.

Note on this clone: Other DNA sequences in this sample translate to the same CDR3. This chain links TRBV5-1 with TRBJ2-1; possibly TRBD1 for D (5 bases). The CDR3 spans 14 residues. Germline CDR1 and CDR2: SGHRS and YFSETQ. Trimming shortened V by 0 bases and J by 4 bases, and 8 bases separated the two germline ends. The DNA for the CDR3 is TGCGCCAGCAGCTTGGGACAGACTTACAATGAGCAGTTCTTC. As protein: CASSLGQTYNEQFF.